This TCR beta chain was sequenced in a study of CD8 T cells in Susac syndrome. Germline V gene data show CDR1 as ENHRY and CDR2 as SYGVKD. There are 14 residues in the CDR3. With 6 bases removed from V and 0 bases from J, the gap between germline ends came to 9 bases. When the RNA was reverse transcribed, random hexamers were used with an input of roughly 0.5 to 1 ug. A single record per CDR3 protein comes from TCRdb applying MiXCR to the immunoSEQ multiplex PCR reads. The profile shows tens of thousands of distinct CDR3 sequences, roughly 93% of them singletons. This TCR derives from a human donor with Susac syndrome. The sample taken for sequencing was CD4+ T cells from PBMCs. This chain connects TRBV10-3 to TRBJ2-1, with D perhaps TRBD1 (6 bases). The CDR3 coding sequence is TGTGCCATCAGGGACAGTAACTCCTACAATGAGCAGTTCTTC. Protein: CAIRDSNSYNEQFF.